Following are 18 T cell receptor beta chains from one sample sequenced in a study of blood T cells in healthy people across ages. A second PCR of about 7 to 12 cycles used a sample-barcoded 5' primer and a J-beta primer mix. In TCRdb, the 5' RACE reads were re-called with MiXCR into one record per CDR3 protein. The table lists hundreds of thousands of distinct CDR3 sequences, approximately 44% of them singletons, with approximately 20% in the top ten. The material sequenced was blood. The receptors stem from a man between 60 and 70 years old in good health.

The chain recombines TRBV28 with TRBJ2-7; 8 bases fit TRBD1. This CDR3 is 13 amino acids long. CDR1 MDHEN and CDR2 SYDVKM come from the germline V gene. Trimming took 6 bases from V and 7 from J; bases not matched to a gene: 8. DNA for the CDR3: TGTGCCAGCAGCTGGGGACAGGTTGGGGAGCAGTACTTC. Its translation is CASSWGQVGEQYF. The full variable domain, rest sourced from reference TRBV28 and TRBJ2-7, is DVKVTQSSRYLVKRTGEKVFLECVQDMDHENMFWYRQDPGLGLRLIYFSYDVKMKEKGDIPEGYSVSREKKERFSLILESASTNQTSMYLCASSWGQVGEQYFGPGTRLTVT.

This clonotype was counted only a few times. The CDR3: CASAGMQGQRYQETQYF. CDR3 coding DNA: TGTGCTAGCGCCGGTATGCAGGGACAACGGTACCAAGAGACCCAGTACTTC. The chain recombines TRBV12-5 with TRBJ2-5; a possible D gene is TRBD1 (6 bases). Deletions cut 9 bases from V and 0 bases from J, with 23 bases between. CDR3 length equals 17 residues. Germline assignment: CDR1 LGHNT and CDR2 FRNRAP.

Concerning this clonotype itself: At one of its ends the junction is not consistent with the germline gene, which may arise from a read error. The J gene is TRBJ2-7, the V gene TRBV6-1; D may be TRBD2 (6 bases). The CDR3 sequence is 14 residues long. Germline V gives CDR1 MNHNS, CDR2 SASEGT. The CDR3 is CASTEVGGAYEQYF. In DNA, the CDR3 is TGTGCCAGCACTGAAGTCGGGGGAGCCTACGAGCAGTACTTC.

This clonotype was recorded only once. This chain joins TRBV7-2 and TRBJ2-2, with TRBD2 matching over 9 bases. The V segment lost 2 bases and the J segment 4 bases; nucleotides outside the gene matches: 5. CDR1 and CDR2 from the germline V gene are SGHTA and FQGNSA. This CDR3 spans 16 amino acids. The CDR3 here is CASSLLAGVVTGELFF. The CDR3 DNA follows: TGTGCCAGCAGCTTATTAGCGGGGGTAGTCACCGGGGAGCTGTTTTTT.

The DNA of the CDR3 is TGCGCCAGCAGCCAAGATCGGCGGAACTCTGGAAACACCATATATTTT. Residues: CASSQDRRNSGNTIYF. J is TRBJ1-3 and V is TRBV4-3; D gene unclear. The CDR3 length is 16 residues. The germline V gene has CDR1 LGHNA and CDR2 YSLEER. Deletions cut 0 bases from V and 0 bases from J, with 9 bases between.

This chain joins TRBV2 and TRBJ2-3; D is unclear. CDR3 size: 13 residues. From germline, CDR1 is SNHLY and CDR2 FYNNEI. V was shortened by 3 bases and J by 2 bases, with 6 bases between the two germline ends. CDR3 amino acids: CASSESYTDTQYF. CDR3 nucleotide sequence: TGTGCCAGCAGTGAGAGCTACACAGATACGCAGTATTTT.

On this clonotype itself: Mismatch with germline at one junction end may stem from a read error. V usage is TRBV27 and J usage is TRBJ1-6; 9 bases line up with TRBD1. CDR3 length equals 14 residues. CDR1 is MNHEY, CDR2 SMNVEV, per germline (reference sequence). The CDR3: CASRQGALNSPPHF. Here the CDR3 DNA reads TGTGCCAGCAGACAGGGGGCCTTGAATTCACCCCCCCACTTT.

The CDR3 DNA is TGTGCCAGCAGTGTCCAGGGGTTAACCTACGAGCAGTACTTC. Amino acid sequence: CASSVQGLTYEQYF. The rearrangement uses TRBV27 and TRBJ2-4, with a weak D call TRBD1 (6 bases). The tail of the sequence fits TRBJ2-7 better, so the J call may be wrong. Germline V gene lookup returns CDR1 MNHEY and CDR2 SMNVEV (reference sequence). The CDR3 runs 14 residues.

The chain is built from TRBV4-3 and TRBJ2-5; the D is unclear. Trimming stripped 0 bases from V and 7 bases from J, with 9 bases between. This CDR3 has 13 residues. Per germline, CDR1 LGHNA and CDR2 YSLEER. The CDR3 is CASSQDPYGTQYF. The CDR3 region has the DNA TGCGCCAGCAGCCAAGATCCCTATGGGACCCAGTACTTC.

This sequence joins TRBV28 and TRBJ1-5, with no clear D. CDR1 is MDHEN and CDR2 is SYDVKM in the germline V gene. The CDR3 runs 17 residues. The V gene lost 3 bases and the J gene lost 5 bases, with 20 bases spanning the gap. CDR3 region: CASSLQRTLITDQPQHF. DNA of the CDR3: TGTGCCAGCAGTTTGCAGCGGACTCTCATAACAGATCAGCCCCAGCATTTT.

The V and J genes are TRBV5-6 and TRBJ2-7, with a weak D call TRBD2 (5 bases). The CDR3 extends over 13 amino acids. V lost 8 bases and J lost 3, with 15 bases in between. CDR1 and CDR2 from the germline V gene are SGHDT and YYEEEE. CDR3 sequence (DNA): TGTGCCAGTAGCACGGACTTAAGCTACGAGCAGTACTTC. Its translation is CASSTDLSYEQYF.

In nucleotides, the CDR3 is TGTGCCAGCAGCTTCCGGGACGAATTCTACGAGCAGTACTTC. This sequence encodes CASSFRDEFYEQYF. The chain joins TRBV7-2 to TRBJ2-7; possibly TRBD1 or TRBD2 for D (5 bases each). The CDR3 contains 14 residues. The V end lost 3 bases, the J end lost 3 bases, and 12 bases lay between the germline ends. The germline gives CDR1 SGHTA, CDR2 FQGNSA. Full variable domain (remainder filled in from reference TRBV7-2 and TRBJ2-7): GAGVSQSPSNKVTEKGKDVELRCDPISGHTALYWYRQSLGQGLEFLIYFQGNSAPDKSGLPSDRFSAERTGGSVSTLTIQRTQQEDSAVYLCASSFRDEFYEQYFGPGTRLTVT.

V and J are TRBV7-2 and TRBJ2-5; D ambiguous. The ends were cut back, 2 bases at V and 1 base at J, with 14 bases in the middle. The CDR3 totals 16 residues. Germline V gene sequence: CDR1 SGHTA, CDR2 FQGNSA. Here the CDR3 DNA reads TGTGCCAGCAGCTTAAGGGTTAGCCTTCTCCAAGAGACCCAGTACTTC. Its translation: CASSLRVSLLQETQYF.

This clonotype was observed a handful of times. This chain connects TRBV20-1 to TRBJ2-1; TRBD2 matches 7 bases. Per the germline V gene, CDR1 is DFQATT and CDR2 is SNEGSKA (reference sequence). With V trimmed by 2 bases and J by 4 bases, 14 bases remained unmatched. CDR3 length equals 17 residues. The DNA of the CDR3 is TGCAGTGCTAGATCCTGGCTTGGTGGGGGGGTTTACAATGAGCAGTTCTTC. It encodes CSARSWLGGGVYNEQFF.

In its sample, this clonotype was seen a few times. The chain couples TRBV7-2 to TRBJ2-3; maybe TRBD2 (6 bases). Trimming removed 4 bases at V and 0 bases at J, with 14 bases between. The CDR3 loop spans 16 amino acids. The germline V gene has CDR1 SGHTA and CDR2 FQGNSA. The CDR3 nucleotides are TGTGCCAGCAGCTCGACGCTAGCGACTAGCACAGATACGCAGTATTTT. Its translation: CASSSTLATSTDTQYF.

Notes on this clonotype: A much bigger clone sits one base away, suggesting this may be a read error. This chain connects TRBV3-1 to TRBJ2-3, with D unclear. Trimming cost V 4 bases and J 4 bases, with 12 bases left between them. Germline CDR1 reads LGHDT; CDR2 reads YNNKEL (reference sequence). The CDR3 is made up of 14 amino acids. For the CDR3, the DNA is TGTGCCAGCAGCCCCTGTGTTAGGGCAGATACGCAGTATTTT. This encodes CASSPCVRADTQYF.

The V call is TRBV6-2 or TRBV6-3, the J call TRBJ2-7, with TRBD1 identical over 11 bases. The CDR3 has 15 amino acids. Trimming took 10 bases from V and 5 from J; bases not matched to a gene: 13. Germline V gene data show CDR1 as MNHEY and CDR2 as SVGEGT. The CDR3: CANSSGRTGGNEQYF. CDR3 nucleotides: TGTGCCAACAGCTCCGGAAGGACAGGGGGCAACGAGCAGTACTTC.

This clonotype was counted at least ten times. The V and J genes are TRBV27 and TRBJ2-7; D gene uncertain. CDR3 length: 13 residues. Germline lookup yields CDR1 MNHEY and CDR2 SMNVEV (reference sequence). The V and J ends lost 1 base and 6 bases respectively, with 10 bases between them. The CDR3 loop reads CASSLFPSGEQYF. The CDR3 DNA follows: TGTGCCAGCAGTTTATTCCCCTCCGGCGAGCAGTACTTC.